This TCR beta chain was recovered during a study of blood T cells in healthy people across ages. To note about this clonotype: Its antigen is unidentified.

General study points: The lack of PBMC sorting stopped any conclusive naive versus antigen-experienced comparison. Relative to aged donors, long-lived donors carried more naive CD4+ cells and displayed higher diversity. Higher naive T cell percentage went strongly together with higher TCR beta diversity.

Every donor gave around 10 milliliters of peripheral blood. A J-beta primer mix and a sample-barcoded 5' primer were used in a second PCR of about 7 to 12 cycles. Each CDR3 protein is one row after TCRdb ran MiXCR on the 5' RACE reads. The sample comprises about 1,400,000 distinct CDR3 sequences, around 59% of which are singletons, and over 5.5% rests with the top ten. CDR3 length: 16 amino acids. Trimming took off 4 bases at V and 0 bases at J, with 17 bases between the two ends. Germline CDR1 and CDR2: SGHNT and YYREEE (reference sequence). J is TRBJ2-7 and V is TRBV5-4, with D possibly matching TRBD2 (6 bases). The sequenced material came from blood. The receptor was isolated from a young man in good health. The CDR3 sequence is CASSDRRAQYSYEQYF. In DNA, the CDR3 is TGTGCCAGCAGCGATCGGAGGGCCCAATACTCCTACGAGCAGTACTTC. The variable domain in full, completed from reference TRBV5-4 and TRBJ2-7, reads ETGVTQSPTHLIKTRGQQVTLRCSSQSGHNTVSWYQQALGQGPQFIFQYYREEENGRGNFPPRFSGLQFPNYSSELNVNALELDDSALYLCASSDRRAQYSYEQYFGPGTRLTVT.